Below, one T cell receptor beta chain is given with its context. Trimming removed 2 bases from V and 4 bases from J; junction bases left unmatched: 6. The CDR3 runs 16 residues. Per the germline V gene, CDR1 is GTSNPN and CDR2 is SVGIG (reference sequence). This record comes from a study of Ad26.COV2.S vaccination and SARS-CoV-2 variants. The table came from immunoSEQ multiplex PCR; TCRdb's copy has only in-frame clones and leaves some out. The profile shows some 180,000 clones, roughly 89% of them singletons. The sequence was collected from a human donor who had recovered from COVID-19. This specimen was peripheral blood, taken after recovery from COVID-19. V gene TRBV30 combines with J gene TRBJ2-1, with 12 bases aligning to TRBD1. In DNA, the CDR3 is TGTGCCTGGAGTTCCGGGACAGGGGGCAGGTACAATGAGCAGTTCTTC. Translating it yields CAWSSGTGGRYNEQFF.